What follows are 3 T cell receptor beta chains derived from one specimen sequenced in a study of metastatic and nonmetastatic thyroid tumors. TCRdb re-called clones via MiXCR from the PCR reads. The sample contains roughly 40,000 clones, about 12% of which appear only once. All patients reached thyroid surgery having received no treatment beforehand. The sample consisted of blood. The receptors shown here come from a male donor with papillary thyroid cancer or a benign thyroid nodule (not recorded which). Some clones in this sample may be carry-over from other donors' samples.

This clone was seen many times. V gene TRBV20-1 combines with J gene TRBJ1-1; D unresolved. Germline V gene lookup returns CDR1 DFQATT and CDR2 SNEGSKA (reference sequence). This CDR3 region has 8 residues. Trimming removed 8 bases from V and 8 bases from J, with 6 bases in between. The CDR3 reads CSSPEAFF. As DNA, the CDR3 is TGCAGTTCCCCCGAAGCTTTCTTT.

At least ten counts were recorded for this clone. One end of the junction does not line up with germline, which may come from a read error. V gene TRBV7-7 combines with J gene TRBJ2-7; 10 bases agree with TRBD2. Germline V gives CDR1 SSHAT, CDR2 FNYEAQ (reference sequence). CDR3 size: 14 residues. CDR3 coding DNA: TGTGCTAGCAGCCTCAGCGGGAGGGTGTACGAGCAGTACTTC. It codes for CASSLSGRVYEQYF.

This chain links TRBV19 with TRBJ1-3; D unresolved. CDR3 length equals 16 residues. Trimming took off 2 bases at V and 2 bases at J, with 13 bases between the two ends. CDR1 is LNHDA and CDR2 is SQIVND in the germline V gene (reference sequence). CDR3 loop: CASSISFGGAGNTIYF. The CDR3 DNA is TGTGCCAGTAGTATATCTTTTGGAGGAGCTGGAAACACCATATATTTT.